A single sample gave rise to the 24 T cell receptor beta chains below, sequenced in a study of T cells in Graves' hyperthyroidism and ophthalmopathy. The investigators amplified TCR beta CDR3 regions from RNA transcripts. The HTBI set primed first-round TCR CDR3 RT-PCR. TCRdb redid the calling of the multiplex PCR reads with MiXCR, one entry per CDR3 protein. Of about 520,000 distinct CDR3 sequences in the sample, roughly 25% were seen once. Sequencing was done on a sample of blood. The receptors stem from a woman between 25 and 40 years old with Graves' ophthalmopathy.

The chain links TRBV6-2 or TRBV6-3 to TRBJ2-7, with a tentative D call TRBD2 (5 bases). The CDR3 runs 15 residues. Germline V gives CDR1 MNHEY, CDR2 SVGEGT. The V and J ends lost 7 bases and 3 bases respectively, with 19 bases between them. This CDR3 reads CASIQTPGNFYEQYF. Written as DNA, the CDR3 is TGTGCCAGCATCCAGACCCCCGGGAACTTCTACGAGCAGTACTTC.

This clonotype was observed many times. The CDR3 protein is CASSWGTGLAGANVLTF. CDR3 sequence (DNA): TGCGCCAGCAGCTGGGGGACAGGGCTGGCTGGGGCCAACGTCCTGACTTTC. The gene calls are TRBV5-1 and TRBJ2-6; TRBD1 matches 9 bases. Germline V gene sequence: CDR1 SGHRS, CDR2 YFSETQ. This CDR3 spans 17 amino acids. The J segment lost 2 bases and the V segment lost 3 bases, leaving 6 bases of the junction unmatched.

CDR3 coding DNA: TGTGCCAGCAGCCAAGCTGGGGTCAGCAATTCACCCCTCCACTTT. Translating it yields CASSQAGVSNSPLHF. V and J are TRBV4-2 and TRBJ1-6; D gene unclear. The CDR3 extends over 15 amino acids. Trimming took off 1 base at V and 7 bases at J, with 11 bases between the two ends. Looked up from germline, CDR1 is LGHNA and CDR2 is YNFKEQ.

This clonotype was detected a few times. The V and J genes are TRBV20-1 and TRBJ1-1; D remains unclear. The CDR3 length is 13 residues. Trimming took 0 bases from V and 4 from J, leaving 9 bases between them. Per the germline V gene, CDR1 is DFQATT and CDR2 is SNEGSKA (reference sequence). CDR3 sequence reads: CSARERMSTEAFF. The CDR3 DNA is TGCAGTGCTAGAGAGAGGATGAGCACTGAAGCTTTCTTT.

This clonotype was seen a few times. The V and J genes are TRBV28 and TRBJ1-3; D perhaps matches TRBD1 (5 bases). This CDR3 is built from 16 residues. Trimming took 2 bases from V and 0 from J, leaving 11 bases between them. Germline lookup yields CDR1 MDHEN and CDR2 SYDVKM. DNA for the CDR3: TGTGCCAGCAGTTTAAGGGAGGGGAGCTCTGGAAACACCATATATTTT. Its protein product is CASSLREGSSGNTIYF.

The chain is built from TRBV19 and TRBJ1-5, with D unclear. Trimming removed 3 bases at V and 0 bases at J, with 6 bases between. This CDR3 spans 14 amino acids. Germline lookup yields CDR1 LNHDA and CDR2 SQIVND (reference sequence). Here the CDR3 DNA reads TGTGCCAGTAGTATGGTCCATAGCAATCAGCCCCAGCATTTT. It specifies CASSMVHSNQPQHF.

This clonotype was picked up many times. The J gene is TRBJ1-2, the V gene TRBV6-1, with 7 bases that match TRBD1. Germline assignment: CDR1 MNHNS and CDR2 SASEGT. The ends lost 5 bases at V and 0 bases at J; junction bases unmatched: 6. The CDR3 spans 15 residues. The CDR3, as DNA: TGTGCCAGCAGTCTCGGGACAGCAGCTAACTATGGCTACACCTTC. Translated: CASSLGTAANYGYTF.

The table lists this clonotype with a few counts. Here the CDR3 DNA reads TGTGCCAGCAGCTTAAATGGACAGGGGAATTCACCCCTCCACTTT. It specifies CASSLNGQGNSPLHF. The rearrangement uses TRBV13 and TRBJ1-6; 9 bases match TRBD1. This CDR3 spans 15 amino acids. Germline-derived CDR1 and CDR2 are PRHDT and FYEKMQ (reference sequence). V lost 2 bases to trimming and J lost 7 bases; unmatched junction nucleotides: 3.

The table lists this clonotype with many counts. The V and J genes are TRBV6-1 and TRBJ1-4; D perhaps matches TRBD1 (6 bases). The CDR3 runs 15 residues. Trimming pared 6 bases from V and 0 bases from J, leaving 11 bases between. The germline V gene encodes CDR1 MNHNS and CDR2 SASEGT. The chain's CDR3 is CASSRDISTNEKLFF. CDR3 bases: TGTGCCAGCAGCAGGGACATTTCAACTAATGAAAAACTGTTTTTT.

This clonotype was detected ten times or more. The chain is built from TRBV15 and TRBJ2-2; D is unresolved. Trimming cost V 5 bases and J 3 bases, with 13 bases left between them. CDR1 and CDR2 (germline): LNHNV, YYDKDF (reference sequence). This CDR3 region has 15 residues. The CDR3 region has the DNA TGTGCCACCAGCGCCCGTGACAAGCACACCGGGGAGCTGTTTTTT. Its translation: CATSARDKHTGELFF.

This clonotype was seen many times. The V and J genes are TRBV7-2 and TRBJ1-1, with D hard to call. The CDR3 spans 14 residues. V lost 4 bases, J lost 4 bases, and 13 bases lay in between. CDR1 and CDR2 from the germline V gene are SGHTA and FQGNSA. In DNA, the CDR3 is TGTGCCAGCAGCTCGCCTGGGGTGGGCACTGAAGCTTTCTTT. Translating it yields CASSSPGVGTEAFF.

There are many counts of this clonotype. The DNA of the CDR3 is TGTGCCAGCAGTTTATTTGTCCGGGGATGGAACACTGAAGCTTTCTTT. It translates to CASSLFVRGWNTEAFF. V is TRBV12-3 or TRBV12-4 and J is TRBJ1-1; D gene uncertain. The CDR3 contains 16 residues. V was cut by 2 bases and J by 1 base, with 14 bases left in between.

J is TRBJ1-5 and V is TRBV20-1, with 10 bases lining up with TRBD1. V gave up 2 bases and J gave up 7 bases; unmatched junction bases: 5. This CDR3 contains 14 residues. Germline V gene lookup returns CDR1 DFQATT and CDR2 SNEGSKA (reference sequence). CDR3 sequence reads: CSARKDRGEQPQHF. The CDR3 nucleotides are TGCAGTGCTAGAAAGGACAGGGGGGAACAGCCCCAGCATTTT.

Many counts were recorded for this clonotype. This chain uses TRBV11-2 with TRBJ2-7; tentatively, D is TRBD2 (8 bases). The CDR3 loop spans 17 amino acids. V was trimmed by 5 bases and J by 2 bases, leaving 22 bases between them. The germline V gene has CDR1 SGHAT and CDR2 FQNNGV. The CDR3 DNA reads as TGTGCCAGCAGCCCCCGGGGCAGGGGGACTAGTACCTACGAGCAGTACTTC. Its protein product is CASSPRGRGTSTYEQYF.

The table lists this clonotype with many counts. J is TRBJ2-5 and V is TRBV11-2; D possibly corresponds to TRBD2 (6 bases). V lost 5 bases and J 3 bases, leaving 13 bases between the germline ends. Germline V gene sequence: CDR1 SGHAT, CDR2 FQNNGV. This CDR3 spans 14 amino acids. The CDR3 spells CASSPAASEETQYF. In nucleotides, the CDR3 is TGTGCCAGCAGCCCCGCGGCTAGCGAAGAGACCCAGTACTTC.

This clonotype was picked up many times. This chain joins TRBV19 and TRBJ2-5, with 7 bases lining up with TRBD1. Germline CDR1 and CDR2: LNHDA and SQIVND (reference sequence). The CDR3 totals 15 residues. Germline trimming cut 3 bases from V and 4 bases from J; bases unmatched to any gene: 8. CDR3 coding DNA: TGTGCCAGTAGTATGAACAGGGGAAGAGGAGAGACCCAGTACTTC. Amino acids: CASSMNRGRGETQYF.

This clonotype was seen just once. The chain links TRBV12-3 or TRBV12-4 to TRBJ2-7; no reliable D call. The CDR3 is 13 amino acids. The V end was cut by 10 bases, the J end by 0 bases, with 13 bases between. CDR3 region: CAILLSSSYEQYF. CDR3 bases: TGTGCCATTCTACTCTCGAGCTCCTACGAGCAGTACTTC.

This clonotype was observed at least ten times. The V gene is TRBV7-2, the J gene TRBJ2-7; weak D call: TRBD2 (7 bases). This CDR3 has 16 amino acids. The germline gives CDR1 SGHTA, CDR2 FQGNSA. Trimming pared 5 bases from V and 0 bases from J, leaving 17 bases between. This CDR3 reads CASSSIAGARSYEQYF. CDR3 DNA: TGTGCCAGCAGCAGCATCGCGGGGGCCCGCTCCTACGAGCAGTACTTC.

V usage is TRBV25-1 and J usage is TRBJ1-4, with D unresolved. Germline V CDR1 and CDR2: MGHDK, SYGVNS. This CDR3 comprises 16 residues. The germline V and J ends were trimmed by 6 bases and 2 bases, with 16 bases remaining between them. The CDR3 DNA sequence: TGTGCCAGCAGCGAGAAGACGGGTTCGACTAATGAAAAACTGTTTTTT. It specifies CASSEKTGSTNEKLFF.

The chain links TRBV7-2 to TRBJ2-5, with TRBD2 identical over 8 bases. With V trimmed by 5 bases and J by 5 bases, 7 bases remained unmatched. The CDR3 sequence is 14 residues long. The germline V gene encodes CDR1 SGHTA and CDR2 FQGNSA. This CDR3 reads CASSPAGAWETQYF. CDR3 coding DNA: TGTGCCAGCAGCCCAGCGGGGGCCTGGGAGACCCAGTACTTC.

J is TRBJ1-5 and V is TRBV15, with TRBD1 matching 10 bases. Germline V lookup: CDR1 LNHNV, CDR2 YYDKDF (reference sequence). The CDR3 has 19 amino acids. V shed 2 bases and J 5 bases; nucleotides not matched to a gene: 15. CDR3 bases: TGTGCCACCAGCAGACCTCAAAGCTCCGGGACAGGGGACGATCAGCCCCAGCATTTT. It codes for CATSRPQSSGTGDDQPQHF.

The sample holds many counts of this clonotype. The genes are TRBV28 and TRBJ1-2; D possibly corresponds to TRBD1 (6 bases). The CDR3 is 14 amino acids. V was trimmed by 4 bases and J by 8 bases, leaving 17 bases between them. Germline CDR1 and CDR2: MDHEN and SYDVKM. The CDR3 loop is CASSSSHRERGYTF. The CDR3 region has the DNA TGTGCCAGCAGTTCCTCTCACAGGGAGCGGGGCTACACCTTC.

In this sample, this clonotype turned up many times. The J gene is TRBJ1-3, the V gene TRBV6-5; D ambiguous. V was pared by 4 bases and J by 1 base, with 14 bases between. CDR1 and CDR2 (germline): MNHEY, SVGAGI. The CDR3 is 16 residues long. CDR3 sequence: CASSWSGGGSGNTIYF. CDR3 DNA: TGTGCCAGCAGTTGGTCAGGTGGAGGGTCTGGAAACACCATATATTTT.

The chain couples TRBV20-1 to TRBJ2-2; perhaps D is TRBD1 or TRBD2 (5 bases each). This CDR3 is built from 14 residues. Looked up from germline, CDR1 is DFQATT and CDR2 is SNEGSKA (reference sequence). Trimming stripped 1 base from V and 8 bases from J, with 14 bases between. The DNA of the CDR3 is TGCAGTGCTAGAGCCGGGGCCTTCGGGGGGGAGCTGTTTTTT. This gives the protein CSARAGAFGGELFF.